This TCR beta chain was identified during a study of blood T cell repertoires in COVID-19. At the level of the study: PBMCs, B-cell-depleted T cells, or T cells were the source of the cDNA or gDNA that made up the material.

Original analysis: Researchers report that nucleated cell counts were estimated from reference gene primer amplification. Assay used: immunoSEQ multiplex PCR; TCRdb lists only in-frame clones, some missing. Clonal size and the V and J genes are those of that table, whereas D and trimming came from the DNA. The sample lists approximately 110,000 clones; 70% to 90% were seen once. This TCR came from a woman in her seventies who had recovered from COVID-19. The sequenced sample consisted of peripheral blood.

The CDR3 nucleotides read TGTGCCAGCACCCGACAGGGGGTAGACTATGGCTACACCTTC. It yields the protein CASTRQGVDYGYTF. The gene calls are TRBV5-4 and TRBJ1-2; 9 bases are a match to TRBD1. The CDR3 is 14 amino acids. The V gene's germline CDR1 is SGHNT and CDR2 YYREEE (reference sequence). V gave up 6 bases and J gave up 3 bases; unmatched junction bases: 6.